Given below is one TCR beta chain in context. Looked up from germline, CDR1 is SQVTM and CDR2 is ANQGSEA. The CDR3 is 11 amino acids. V was clipped by 6 bases and J by 3 bases, with 7 bases between them. The data originate from a study of T cell responses to AZD1222 COVID-19 vaccine. Clones were sequenced by immunoSEQ multiplex PCR, and TCRdb holds only the in-frame ones, with some missing. This table holds roughly 150,000 clones, 84% found once. This clonotype was sampled from an adult in good health. The specimen was peripheral blood, collected on day 0 of AZD1222 vaccination. The chain joins TRBV29-1 to TRBJ2-3; D call uncertain. The CDR3 loop is CSVVRTDTQYF. DNA of the CDR3: TGCAGCGTCGTACGTACAGATACGCAGTATTTT.